The rows below give T cell receptor beta chains drawn from one sample of a study of OX40 agonist ivuxolimab in advanced cancers. Sequencing was performed with immunoSEQ multiplex PCR; in TCRdb, only in-frame clones are kept and a portion is missing. The table records 65,000 to 75,000 clones, more than 75% of them present only once. This specimen was CD4+ or CD8+ T cells sorted from blood, taken in a trial of the OX40 agonist ivuxolimab. These receptor sequences come from an adult with an advanced solid tumor such as melanoma, head and neck, liver or kidney cancer. CDR3s include the opening cysteine and the closing phenylalanine or tryptophan. A D gene is named only where the DNA matches it firmly. The size entry is marked missing in some rows and otherwise reads once, few, many or a size class.

J	V	size	D	DNA	CDR3
TRBJ2-1	TRBV28	.	.	TGTGCCAGCAGCCAACCCTCCCTATACAATGAGCAGTTCTTC	CASSQPSLYNEQFF
TRBJ2-1	TRBV27	once	TRBD1	TGTGCCAGCACCTCTCGCCGGGACAGTTACAATGAGCAGTTCTTC	CASTSRRDSYNEQFF
TRBJ2-4	TRBV28	.	.	TGTGCCAGCGGTGGGGAATCCAAAAACATTCAGTACTTC	CASGGESKNIQYF
TRBJ1-5	TRBV5-8	few	.	TGTGCCAGCAGCCCCTCATCGTACCAGTCCCAGCATTTT	CASSPSSYQSQHF
TRBJ2-1	TRBV30	.	TRBD2	TGTGCCTGGAGTGTCGGGCTAGCGGGGCACAATGAGCAGTTCTTC	CAWSVGLAGHNEQFF
TRBJ1-5	TRBV6-1	.	.	TGTGCCAGCAGTAAGGATCGCAATCAGCCCCAGCATTTT	CASSKDRNQPQHF
TRBJ1-1	TRBV30	.	.	TGTGCCTGGAGGGGGAAGGCGGTGGGGACTGAAGCTTTCTTT	CAWRGKAVGTEAFF
TRBJ1-6	TRBV7-9	once	TRBD1	TGTGCCAGCAGCTTGGGACAGGGAGGTTCACCCCTCCACTTT	CASSLGQGGSPLHF
TRBJ1-1	TRBV25-1	.	.	TGTGCCAGCAGAAAGGGGGGTCGGACTGAAGCTTTCTTT	CASRKGGRTEAFF
TRBJ1-6	TRBV28	.	.	TGTGCCAGCAGCCCGGGACGGTTTTATTCACCCCTCCACTTT	CASSPGRFYSPLHF
TRBJ1-2	TRBV27	.	.	TGTGCCAGCGGCCCGGGACTTTACTATGGCTACACCTTC	CASGPGLYYGYTF
TRBJ1-6	TRBV6-4	.	TRBD1	TGTGCCAGCAAGGGACAGGGAGATAATTCACCCCTCCACTTT	CASKGQGDNSPLHF
TRBJ2-4	TRBV11-3	.	.	TGTGCCAGCAGCTTAGGTCCGGGCCAGGATTACATTCAGTACTTC	CASSLGPGQDYIQYF
TRBJ1-6	TRBV14	.	.	TGTGCCAGCAGCCCGCGGCAGGGAGGCTCACCCCTCCACTTT	CASSPRQGGSPLHF
TRBJ1-1	TRBV5-6	.	.	TGTGCCAGCAGCTTGTTTCAGGGCGATACTGAAGCTTTCTTT	CASSLFQGDTEAFF
TRBJ2-7	TRBV5-1	once	TRBD2	TGCGCCAGCAGCTCGGGGGGTAGCGGGAGTGGGAATGCCTACGAGCAGTACTTC	CASSSGGSGSGNAYEQYF
TRBJ1-1	TRBV28	.	TRBD1	TGTGCCAGCATCACGGTGGGACAGGGTGACACTGAAGCTTTCTTT	CASITVGQGDTEAFF